These 11 T cell receptor beta chains were all obtained from the same sample, sequenced in a study of T-cell reconstitution after alpha-beta-depleted transplantation in children. For TCRbeta, the library was prepared with unique molecular identifiers. TCRdb passed the PCR reads through MiXCR, listing each CDR3 protein once. The sample has 98,000 or so distinct CDR3 sequences, approximately 6.4% seen once; the top ten hold roughly 24%. Specimen: PBMCs, mostly from graft donor cells, collected 360 days after TCRalphabeta/CD19-depleted stem cell transplant. These receptors originate from a male patient between 2 and 10 years old who had a stem cell transplant for acute lymphoblastic leukemia, so the T cells may come from the graft donor.

This clonotype was seen only a few times. V usage is TRBV2 and J usage is TRBJ2-2; 9 bases agree with TRBD2. J was trimmed by 5 bases and V by 9 bases; bases with no gene match: 13. CDR1 SNHLY and CDR2 FYNNEI come from the germline V gene. The length of the CDR3 is 16 residues. The CDR3 loop is CARETSGEITTGELFF. CDR3 coding DNA: TGTGCCAGAGAGACTAGCGGAGAGATCACAACCGGGGAGCTGTTTTTT.

This clonotype occurred many times. The chain has TRBV27 and TRBJ2-7; TRBD2 agrees at 11 bases. From germline, CDR1 is MNHEY and CDR2 SMNVEV (reference sequence). V gave up 3 bases and J gave up 0 bases; unmatched junction bases: 7. The CDR3 sequence is 17 residues long. This CDR3 is CASSFGTSGTPSYEQYF. In nucleotides, the CDR3 is TGTGCCAGCAGTTTTGGGACTAGCGGAACACCCTCCTACGAGCAGTACTTC.

This clonotype was detected many times. CDR3 sequence (DNA): TGTGCCACCAGTCCCTGGGGGAGCGGGAATCACAATGAGCAGTTCTTC. Translation gives CATSPWGSGNHNEQFF. The chain carries TRBV24-1 and TRBJ2-1, with 7 bases matching TRBD2. Germline lookup yields CDR1 KGHDR and CDR2 SFDVKD. CDR3 length equals 16 residues. With V trimmed by 6 bases and J by 5 bases, 12 bases remained unmatched.

The rearrangement joins TRBV6-4 to TRBJ2-1; TRBD1 aligns across 7 bases. In germline, CDR1 is MRHNA, CDR2 SNTAGT. The CDR3 has 16 amino acids. After removal of 0 bases from V and 3 bases from J, the junction contained 5 bases not matched to a gene. The CDR3 coding sequence is TGTGCCAGCAGTGACTCCGACAGGGAGTTCTACAATGAGCAGTTCTTC. Amino acids: CASSDSDREFYNEQFF.

This clonotype occurred many times. The chain has TRBV29-1 and TRBJ2-2; D is possibly TRBD1 (7 bases). The V gene's germline CDR1 is SQVTM and CDR2 ANQGSEA. CDR3 length equals 13 residues. Trimming removed 4 bases from V and 6 bases from J, with 12 bases in between. The CDR3 reads CSVGSRGAGELFF. Here the CDR3 DNA reads TGCAGCGTTGGGTCCAGGGGGGCCGGGGAGCTGTTTTTT.

This clonotype was counted a few times. The chain couples TRBV27 to TRBJ2-1; D call uncertain. The V end lost 7 bases, the J end lost 6 bases, and 13 bases lay between the germline ends. The V gene's germline CDR1 is MNHEY and CDR2 SMNVEV (reference sequence). The CDR3 totals 13 residues. In nucleotides, the CDR3 is TGTGCCAGCACCTCGGGTTGGGGCAATGAGCAGTTCTTC. It specifies CASTSGWGNEQFF.

The CDR3: CASSLRQGAEAFF. CDR3 in DNA: TGTGCCAGCAGTTTAAGACAGGGGGCGGAGGCTTTCTTT. This chain joins TRBV27 and TRBJ1-1; 10 bases align to TRBD1. Germline loops: CDR1 MNHEY, CDR2 SMNVEV (reference sequence). This CDR3 comprises 13 residues. V lost 2 bases to trimming and J lost 11 bases; unmatched junction nucleotides: 5.

This chain links TRBV28 with TRBJ2-7; D possibly corresponds to TRBD1 (5 bases). Germline loops: CDR1 MDHEN, CDR2 SYDVKM. Trimming removed 5 bases at V and 1 base at J, with 12 bases between. The CDR3 contains 14 residues. For the CDR3, the DNA is TGTGCCAGCAGTACCCGGACATATTCCTACGAGCAGTACTTC. It translates to CASSTRTYSYEQYF.

This clonotype was picked up many times. This chain links TRBV12-3 or TRBV12-4 with TRBJ2-2, with TRBD2 as a possible D gene (7 bases). V lost 3 bases to trimming and J lost 4 bases, with 12 bases between them. This CDR3 has 15 residues. The CDR3 DNA reads TGTGCCAGCAGTTTTGGGGGGGCGAGCACCGGGGAGCTGTTTTTT. Protein sequence: CASSFGGASTGELFF.

The chain combines TRBV5-6 with TRBJ1-1; D ambiguous. The germline V and J ends were trimmed by 3 bases and 0 bases, with 9 bases remaining between them. Germline V lookup: CDR1 SGHDT, CDR2 YYEEEE. The CDR3 sequence is 14 residues long. The DNA of the CDR3 is TGTGCCAGCAGCTGGGCGGGCATGAACACTGAAGCTTTCTTT. Its translation is CASSWAGMNTEAFF.

This clonotype was counted many times. The chain couples TRBV28 to TRBJ2-4; tentative D call: TRBD1 (5 bases). V lost 6 bases and J 9 bases, leaving 15 bases between the germline ends. Germline-derived CDR1 and CDR2 are MDHEN and SYDVKM. The CDR3 loop spans 13 amino acids. The CDR3 loop reads CASSPGSDTIQYF. In DNA, the CDR3 is TGTGCCAGCAGCCCAGGGTCCGACACCATTCAGTACTTC.